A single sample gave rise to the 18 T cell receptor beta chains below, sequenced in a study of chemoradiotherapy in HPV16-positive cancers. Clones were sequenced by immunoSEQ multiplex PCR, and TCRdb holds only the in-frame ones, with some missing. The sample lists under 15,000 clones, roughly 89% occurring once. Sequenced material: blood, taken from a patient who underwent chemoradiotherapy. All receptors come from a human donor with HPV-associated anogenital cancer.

CDR3 DNA sequence: TGTGCCAGCAGCTTAGACGGGATCAAGACCCAGTACTTC. Amino acid sequence: CASSLDGIKTQYF. The chain employs TRBV7-6 and TRBJ2-5, with a possible D match to TRBD2 (5 bases). This CDR3 is built from 13 residues. V was pared by 1 base and J by 6 bases, with 9 bases between. In germline, CDR1 is SGHVS, CDR2 FNYEAQ.

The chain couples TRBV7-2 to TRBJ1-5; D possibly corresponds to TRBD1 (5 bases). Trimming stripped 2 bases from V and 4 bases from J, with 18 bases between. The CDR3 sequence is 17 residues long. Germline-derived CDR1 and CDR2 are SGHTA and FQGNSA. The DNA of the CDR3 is TGTGCCAGCAGCTTAACCCAAACGGGGCGGAAGAATCAGCCCCAGCATTTT. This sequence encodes CASSLTQTGRKNQPQHF.

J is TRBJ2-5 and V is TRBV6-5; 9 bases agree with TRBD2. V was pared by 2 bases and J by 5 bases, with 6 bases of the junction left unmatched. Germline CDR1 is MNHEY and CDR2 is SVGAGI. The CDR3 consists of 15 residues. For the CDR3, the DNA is TGTGCCAGCAGTTACCAGCGGGGGGTGATGGAGACCCAGTACTTC. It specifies CASSYQRGVMETQYF.

The CDR3 sequence: CASSKGRSYNEQFF. In DNA form, the CDR3 reads TGTGCCAGCAGCAAGGGACGCTCCTACAATGAGCAGTTCTTC. V is TRBV7-9 and J is TRBJ2-1; tentatively, D is TRBD1 or TRBD2 (5 bases each). Germline V lookup: CDR1 SEHNR, CDR2 FQNEAQ (reference sequence). The CDR3 is 14 residues long. V lost 5 bases, J lost 0 bases, and 8 bases lay in between.

CDR3 nucleotide sequence: TGTGCCAGTAGGGGCACCAAAAACATTCAGTACTTC. As protein: CASRGTKNIQYF. The chain links TRBV19 to TRBJ2-4; D unresolved. In germline, CDR1 is LNHDA, CDR2 SQIVND (reference sequence). This CDR3 contains 12 residues. V lost 6 bases and J 2 bases, leaving 5 bases between the germline ends. The variable domain in full, completed from reference TRBV19 and TRBJ2-4, reads DGGITQSPKYLFRKEGQNVTLSCEQNLNHDAMYWYRQDPGQGLRLIYYSQIVNDFQKGDIAEGYSVSREKKESFPLTVTSAQKNPTAFYLCASRGTKNIQYFGAGTRLSVL.

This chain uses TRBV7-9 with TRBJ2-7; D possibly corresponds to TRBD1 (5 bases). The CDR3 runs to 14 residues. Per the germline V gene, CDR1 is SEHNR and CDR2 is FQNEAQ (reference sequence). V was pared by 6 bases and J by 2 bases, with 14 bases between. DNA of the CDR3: TGTGCCAGCAGTTATACTACAGGTCCCTACGAGCAGTACTTC. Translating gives CASSYTTGPYEQYF.

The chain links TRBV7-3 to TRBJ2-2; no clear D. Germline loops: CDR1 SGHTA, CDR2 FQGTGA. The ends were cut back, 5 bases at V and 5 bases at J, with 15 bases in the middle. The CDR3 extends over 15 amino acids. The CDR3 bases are TGTGCCAGCAGCCCTCAACCGAAAGGGACCGGGGAGCTGTTTTTT. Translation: CASSPQPKGTGELFF.

CDR3 sequence (DNA): TGTGCCAGCAGCCGAGAAAATCAGCCCCAGCATTTT. It encodes CASSRENQPQHF. This chain joins TRBV27 and TRBJ1-5, with unresolved D. V was cut by 6 bases and J by 4 bases, with 7 bases left in between. The germline V gene has CDR1 MNHEY and CDR2 SMNVEV (reference sequence). The CDR3 runs to 12 residues.

In nucleotides, the CDR3 is TGTGCCAGCAGCTCTGTGGGGGTCCACTACGAGCAGTACTTC. Protein sequence: CASSSVGVHYEQYF. The chain uses TRBV5-6 and TRBJ2-7; the D call may be TRBD1 or TRBD2 (5 bases each). V gave up 3 bases and J gave up 3 bases, with 13 bases separating them. Germline assignment: CDR1 SGHDT and CDR2 YYEEEE. The CDR3 length is 14 residues.

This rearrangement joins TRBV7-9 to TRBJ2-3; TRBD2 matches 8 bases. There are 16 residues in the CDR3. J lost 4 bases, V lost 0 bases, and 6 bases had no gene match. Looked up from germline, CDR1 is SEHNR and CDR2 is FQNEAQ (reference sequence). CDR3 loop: CASSLAAGGPPDTQYF. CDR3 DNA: TGTGCCAGCAGCTTAGCGGCGGGAGGCCCCCCAGATACGCAGTATTTT.

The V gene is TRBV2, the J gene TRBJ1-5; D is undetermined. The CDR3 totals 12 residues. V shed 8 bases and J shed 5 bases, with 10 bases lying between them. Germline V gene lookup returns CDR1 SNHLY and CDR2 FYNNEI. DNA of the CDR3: TGTGCCAGCGGGGTCGGGGATCAGCCCCAGCATTTT. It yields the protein CASGVGDQPQHF.

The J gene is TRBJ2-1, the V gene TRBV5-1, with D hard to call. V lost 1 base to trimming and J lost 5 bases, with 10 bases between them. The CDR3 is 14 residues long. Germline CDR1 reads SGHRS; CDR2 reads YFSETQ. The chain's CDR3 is CASSLSTTNNEQFF. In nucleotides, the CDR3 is TGCGCCAGCAGCTTGAGCACTACCAACAATGAGCAGTTCTTC.

The DNA for the CDR3 is TGTGCCAGCAGCCCGGGGGGCGCCTTCGCGAACACCGGGGAGCTGTTTTTT. Translated: CASSPGGAFANTGELFF. J is TRBJ2-2 and V is TRBV5-6; tentatively, D is TRBD2 (7 bases). Trimming took 4 bases from V and 0 from J, leaving 16 bases between them. The CDR3 is 17 amino acids. Germline V gene lookup returns CDR1 SGHDT and CDR2 YYEEEE.

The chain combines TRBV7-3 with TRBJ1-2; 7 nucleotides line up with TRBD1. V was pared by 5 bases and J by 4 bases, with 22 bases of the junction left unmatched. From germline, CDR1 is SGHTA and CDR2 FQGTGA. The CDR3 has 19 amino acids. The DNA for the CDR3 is TGTGCCAGCAGCCTCCCCCGGGACAGCGTCTCACTTCTCTTCTATGGCTACACCTTC. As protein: CASSLPRDSVSLLFYGYTF.

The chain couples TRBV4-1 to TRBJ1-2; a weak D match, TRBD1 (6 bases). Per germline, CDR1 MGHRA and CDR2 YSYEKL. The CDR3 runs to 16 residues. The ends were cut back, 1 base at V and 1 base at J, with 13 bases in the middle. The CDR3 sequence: CASSQVPGQLNYGYTF. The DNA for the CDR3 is TGCGCCAGCAGCCAAGTTCCGGGACAACTTAACTATGGCTACACCTTC.

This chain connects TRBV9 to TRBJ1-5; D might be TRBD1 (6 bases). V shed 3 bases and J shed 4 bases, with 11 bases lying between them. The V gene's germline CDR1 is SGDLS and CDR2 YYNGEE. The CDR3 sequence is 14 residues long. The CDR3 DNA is TGTGCCAGCAGCGCCAATCAGGGGAATCAGCCCCAGCATTTT. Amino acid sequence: CASSANQGNQPQHF.

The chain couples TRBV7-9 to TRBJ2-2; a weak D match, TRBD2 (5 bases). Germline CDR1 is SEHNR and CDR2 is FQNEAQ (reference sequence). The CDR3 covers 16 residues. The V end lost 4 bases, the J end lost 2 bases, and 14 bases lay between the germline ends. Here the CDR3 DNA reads TGTGCCAGCAGCTCCATTCGGGGTTTCAACACCGGGGAGCTGTTTTTT. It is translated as CASSSIRGFNTGELFF.

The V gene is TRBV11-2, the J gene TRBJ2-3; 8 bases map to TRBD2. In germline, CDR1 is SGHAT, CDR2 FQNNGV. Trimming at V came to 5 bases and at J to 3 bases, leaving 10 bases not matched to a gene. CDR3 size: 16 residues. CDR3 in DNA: TGTGCCAGCAGCCGTAGCCCGGGACTAGGGACAGATACGCAGTATTTT. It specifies CASSRSPGLGTDTQYF.